The rows below give T cell receptor beta chains drawn from one sample of a study of OX40 agonist ivuxolimab in advanced cancers. Assay: immunoSEQ multiplex PCR; the TCRdb copy retains only in-frame clones and omits some. The data hold about 51,000 clones, with around 82% observed a single time. The source was CD4+ or CD8+ T cells sorted from blood, collected in a trial of the OX40 agonist ivuxolimab. Source of these receptors: an adult with an advanced solid tumor such as melanoma, head and neck, liver or kidney cancer. CDR3s include the opening cysteine and the closing phenylalanine or tryptophan. The D gene is left open where the match is weak. Expanded clones are given a class, and other clones once, few, many or no size at all.

D gene: -; J gene: TRBJ1-1; clone size: -; V gene: TRBV5-6; CDR3 protein: CASSLGQPGGNTEAFF; CDR3 DNA: TGTGCCAGCAGCCTAGGACAGCCGGGAGGGAACACTGAAGCTTTCTTT
D gene: -; J gene: TRBJ2-5; clone size: -; V gene: TRBV11-2; CDR3 protein: CASSLVETQYF; CDR3 DNA: TGTGCCAGCAGCTTAGTAGAGACCCAGTACTTC
D gene: TRBD1; J gene: TRBJ1-6; clone size: -; V gene: TRBV5-4; CDR3 protein: CASSLRGQGTSPLHF; CDR3 DNA: TGTGCCAGCAGCTTGCGCGGACAGGGGACTTCACCCCTCCACTTT
D gene: TRBD1; J gene: TRBJ2-2; clone size: -; V gene: TRBV19; CDR3 protein: CASSMQGANTGELFF; CDR3 DNA: TGTGCCAGTAGTATGCAGGGGGCGAACACCGGGGAGCTGTTTTTT
D gene: TRBD1; J gene: TRBJ2-7; clone size: -; V gene: TRBV5-6; CDR3 protein: CASSLMRDRGGYEQYF; CDR3 DNA: TGTGCCAGCAGCTTGATGCGGGACAGGGGTGGCTACGAGCAGTACTTC
D gene: -; J gene: TRBJ1-4; clone size: -; V gene: TRBV5-8; CDR3 protein: CASSFRGREKLFF; CDR3 DNA: TGTGCCAGCAGCTTCCGGGGGCGAGAAAAACTGTTTTTT
D gene: -; J gene: TRBJ1-2; clone size: -; V gene: TRBV7-2; CDR3 protein: CASSLVGGGYTF; CDR3 DNA: TGTGCCAGCAGCTTAGTCGGGGGAGGCTACACCTTC
D gene: -; J gene: TRBJ2-7; clone size: -; V gene: TRBV15; CDR3 protein: CATSSRGPSYEQYF; CDR3 DNA: TGTGCCACCAGCAGCAGGGGTCCCTCCTACGAGCAGTACTTC
D gene: TRBD1; J gene: TRBJ1-2; clone size: -; V gene: TRBV7-8; CDR3 protein: CASSFLSGTGLNYGYTF; CDR3 DNA: TGTGCCAGCAGCTTCCTCTCCGGGACAGGCCTTAACTATGGCTACACCTTC
D gene: TRBD2; J gene: TRBJ2-5; clone size: -; V gene: TRBV6-5; CDR3 protein: CASRTAGGLETQYF; CDR3 DNA: TGTGCCAGCAGGACCGCGGGGGGGCTAGAGACCCAGTACTTC
D gene: -; J gene: TRBJ2-7; clone size: -; V gene: TRBV19; CDR3 protein: CASSIGPTYEQYF; CDR3 DNA: TGTGCCAGTAGTATCGGGCCCACCTACGAGCAGTACTTC
D gene: TRBD2; J gene: TRBJ2-5; clone size: -; V gene: TRBV7-9; CDR3 protein: CASSSRLAGDGETQYF; CDR3 DNA: TGTGCCAGCAGCTCTCGACTAGCGGGGGATGGAGAGACCCAGTACTTC
D gene: -; J gene: TRBJ2-7; clone size: -; V gene: TRBV2; CDR3 protein: CASKQSTYEQYF; CDR3 DNA: TGTGCCAGCAAGCAGAGCACCTACGAGCAGTACTTC
D gene: TRBD2; J gene: TRBJ2-3; clone size: -; V gene: TRBV19; CDR3 protein: CASKSSGGADSTDTQYF; CDR3 DNA: TGTGCCAGTAAGAGTAGCGGGGGGGCCGATAGCACAGATACGCAGTATTTT
D gene: TRBD1; J gene: TRBJ2-5; clone size: -; V gene: TRBV7-2; CDR3 protein: CASSLGDRAGETQYF; CDR3 DNA: TGTGCCAGCAGCTTAGGTGACAGGGCCGGTGAGACCCAGTACTTC
D gene: -; J gene: TRBJ2-3; clone size: -; V gene: TRBV11-3; CDR3 protein: CASRPGETDTQYF; CDR3 DNA: TGTGCCAGCCGTCCCGGGGAAACAGATACGCAGTATTTT
D gene: -; J gene: TRBJ2-2; clone size: -; V gene: TRBV10-3; CDR3 protein: CAIGYDTGELFF; CDR3 DNA: TGTGCCATCGGCTATGACACCGGGGAGCTGTTTTTT
D gene: -; J gene: TRBJ2-1; clone size: -; V gene: TRBV12-5; CDR3 protein: CASGLRLLGDEQFF; CDR3 DNA: TGTGCTAGTGGTTTGCGCCTATTGGGTGATGAGCAGTTCTTC
D gene: TRBD1; J gene: TRBJ1-1; clone size: -; V gene: TRBV4-3; CDR3 protein: CASSQDGTGAGSFF; CDR3 DNA: TGCGCCAGCAGCCAAGATGGGACAGGGGCAGGGTCTTTCTTT
D gene: -; J gene: TRBJ2-2; clone size: -; V gene: TRBV14; CDR3 protein: CASSQDSGYTGELFF; CDR3 DNA: TGTGCCAGCAGCCAAGATTCAGGGTACACCGGGGAGCTGTTTTTT
D gene: TRBD2; J gene: TRBJ2-5; clone size: -; V gene: TRBV11-2; CDR3 protein: CASSPLAGGQETQYF; CDR3 DNA: TGTGCCAGCAGCCCACTAGCGGGGGGGCAAGAGACCCAGTACTTC
D gene: TRBD1; J gene: TRBJ1-2; clone size: -; V gene: TRBV7-2; CDR3 protein: CASSLGGQGSYGYTF; CDR3 DNA: TGTGCCAGCAGCTTAGGCGGACAGGGGAGCTATGGCTACACCTTC
D gene: -; J gene: TRBJ2-1; clone size: once; V gene: TRBV10-3; CDR3 protein: CASSEGGGYNEQFF; CDR3 DNA: TGTGCCAGCAGCGAGGGGGGAGGTTACAATGAGCAGTTCTTC
D gene: -; J gene: TRBJ1-1; clone size: few; V gene: TRBV12-5; CDR3 protein: CASGLVIGFTEAFF; CDR3 DNA: TGTGCTAGTGGTTTGGTAATCGGATTCACTGAAGCTTTCTTT
D gene: TRBD1; J gene: TRBJ1-5; clone size: once; V gene: TRBV27; CDR3 protein: CASSNNRGENQPQHF; CDR3 DNA: TGTGCCAGCAGTAACAACAGGGGGGAGAATCAGCCCCAGCATTTT
D gene: -; J gene: TRBJ2-2; clone size: -; V gene: TRBV2; CDR3 protein: CASRTGSTGELFF; CDR3 DNA: TGTGCCAGCAGGACAGGTTCCACCGGGGAGCTGTTTTTT
D gene: -; J gene: TRBJ1-3; clone size: -; V gene: TRBV10-2; CDR3 protein: CASKIPSSGNTIYF; CDR3 DNA: TGCGCCAGCAAGATACCGAGCTCTGGAAACACCATATATTTT
D gene: -; J gene: TRBJ2-5; clone size: once; V gene: TRBV7-2; CDR3 protein: CASSSTRQETQYF; CDR3 DNA: TGTGCCAGCAGCTCGACAAGACAAGAGACCCAGTACTTC
D gene: TRBD1; J gene: TRBJ2-2; clone size: -; V gene: TRBV7-7; CDR3 protein: CASSTPGQGGSTGELFF; CDR3 DNA: TGTGCCAGCAGCACTCCGGGACAGGGCGGTAGCACCGGGGAGCTGTTTTTT
D gene: -; J gene: TRBJ1-1; clone size: few; V gene: TRBV10-3; CDR3 protein: CAIAEREGTEAFF; CDR3 DNA: TGTGCCATCGCCGAGAGGGAAGGCACTGAAGCTTTCTTT
D gene: TRBD1; J gene: TRBJ2-7; clone size: -; V gene: TRBV6-4; CDR3 protein: CASSDSGQGHSYEQYF; CDR3 DNA: TGTGCCAGCAGTGACTCGGGACAGGGCCACTCCTACGAGCAGTACTTC
D gene: -; J gene: TRBJ2-2; clone size: -; V gene: TRBV7-3; CDR3 protein: CASSRDNANTGELFF; CDR3 DNA: TGTGCCAGCAGCCGGGACAACGCGAACACCGGGGAGCTGTTTTTT
D gene: -; J gene: TRBJ1-1; clone size: -; V gene: TRBV28; CDR3 protein: CASSSSGGSTEAFF; CDR3 DNA: TGTGCCAGCAGTTCATCTGGGGGGTCCACTGAAGCTTTCTTT
D gene: TRBD2; J gene: TRBJ2-1; clone size: -; V gene: TRBV7-2; CDR3 protein: CASSSALPGGDNEQFF; CDR3 DNA: TGTGCCAGCAGCTCCGCCCTACCGGGGGGGGACAATGAGCAGTTCTTC
D gene: -; J gene: TRBJ2-3; clone size: -; V gene: TRBV4-1; CDR3 protein: CASSQGQTRDTQYF; CDR3 DNA: TGCGCCAGCAGCCAAGGGCAGACTCGAGATACGCAGTATTTT
D gene: -; J gene: TRBJ1-3; clone size: -; V gene: TRBV7-2; CDR3 protein: CASSLSGTGNTIYF; CDR3 DNA: TGTGCCAGCAGCCTCTCAGGGACTGGAAACACCATATATTTT
D gene: TRBD1; J gene: TRBJ1-4; clone size: -; V gene: TRBV19; CDR3 protein: CASSISWTGGGEKLFF; CDR3 DNA: TGTGCCAGTAGTATATCATGGACAGGGGGTGGTGAAAAACTGTTTTTT
D gene: TRBD2; J gene: TRBJ2-3; clone size: few; V gene: TRBV19; CDR3 protein: CASSGGAPGTDTQYF; CDR3 DNA: TGTGCCAGTAGCGGGGGGGCCCCTGGCACAGATACGCAGTATTTT
D gene: -; J gene: TRBJ2-7; clone size: -; V gene: TRBV27; CDR3 protein: CASSFTGKGSYEQYF; CDR3 DNA: TGTGCCAGCAGTTTCACAGGGAAGGGTTCCTACGAGCAGTACTTC
D gene: -; J gene: TRBJ1-1; clone size: -; V gene: TRBV19; CDR3 protein: CATSQGRGYNTEAFF; CDR3 DNA: TGTGCCACGTCACAGGGTAGGGGGTATAACACTGAAGCTTTCTTT
D gene: TRBD2; J gene: TRBJ2-1; clone size: few; V gene: TRBV19; CDR3 protein: CASRQRGGDNEQFF; CDR3 DNA: TGTGCCAGTAGACAGCGGGGGGGAGACAATGAGCAGTTCTTC
D gene: -; J gene: TRBJ2-5; clone size: -; V gene: TRBV11-3; CDR3 protein: CASRQTAQETQYF; CDR3 DNA: TGTGCCAGCAGGCAGACAGCTCAAGAGACCCAGTACTTC
D gene: -; J gene: TRBJ1-1; clone size: -; V gene: TRBV6-6; CDR3 protein: CASSGPGRVNTEAFF; CDR3 DNA: TGTGCCAGCAGCGGCCCAGGGCGAGTGAACACTGAAGCTTTCTTT
D gene: TRBD2; J gene: TRBJ2-7; clone size: -; V gene: TRBV11-1; CDR3 protein: CASSWGLAGGEQYF; CDR3 DNA: TGTGCCAGCAGCTGGGGGCTAGCGGGGGGCGAGCAGTACTTC
D gene: TRBD2; J gene: TRBJ2-3; clone size: -; V gene: TRBV11-2; CDR3 protein: CASRYSSGGYTQYF; CDR3 DNA: TGTGCCAGCAGGTATTCTAGCGGGGGATATACGCAGTATTTT
D gene: TRBD1; J gene: TRBJ2-7; clone size: -; V gene: TRBV19; CDR3 protein: CATRRGTGYAEQYF; CDR3 DNA: TGTGCCACCCGCCGGGGGACAGGGTATGCCGAGCAGTACTTC
D gene: -; J gene: TRBJ1-2; clone size: -; V gene: TRBV19; CDR3 protein: CASRKDGNYGYTF; CDR3 DNA: TGTGCCAGTAGAAAAGACGGAAACTATGGCTACACCTTC
D gene: -; J gene: TRBJ2-3; clone size: once; V gene: TRBV2; CDR3 protein: CASRTRTALTDTQYF; CDR3 DNA: TGTGCCAGCAGGACGCGGACGGCCCTCACAGATACGCAGTATTTT
D gene: -; J gene: TRBJ1-5; clone size: -; V gene: TRBV6-5; CDR3 protein: CASSYTTVNQPQHF; CDR3 DNA: TGTGCCAGCAGTTACACCACCGTAAATCAGCCCCAGCATTTT
D gene: TRBD1; J gene: TRBJ2-1; clone size: -; V gene: TRBV7-9; CDR3 protein: CASSFWTGAYNEQFF; CDR3 DNA: TGTGCCAGCAGCTTTTGGACAGGGGCCTACAATGAGCAGTTCTTC
D gene: -; J gene: TRBJ1-2; clone size: -; V gene: TRBV4-1; CDR3 protein: CASSQVGIIDYGYTF; CDR3 DNA: TGCGCCAGCAGCCAAGTAGGGATTATTGACTATGGCTACACCTTC
D gene: -; J gene: TRBJ2-2; clone size: -; V gene: TRBV5-1; CDR3 protein: CASRTSWGGELFF; CDR3 DNA: TGCGCCAGCCGGACATCTTGGGGCGGGGAGCTGTTTTTT
D gene: -; J gene: TRBJ2-2; clone size: -; V gene: TRBV19; CDR3 protein: CASSIQPNTGELFF; CDR3 DNA: TGTGCCAGTAGTATACAGCCCAACACCGGGGAGCTGTTTTTT